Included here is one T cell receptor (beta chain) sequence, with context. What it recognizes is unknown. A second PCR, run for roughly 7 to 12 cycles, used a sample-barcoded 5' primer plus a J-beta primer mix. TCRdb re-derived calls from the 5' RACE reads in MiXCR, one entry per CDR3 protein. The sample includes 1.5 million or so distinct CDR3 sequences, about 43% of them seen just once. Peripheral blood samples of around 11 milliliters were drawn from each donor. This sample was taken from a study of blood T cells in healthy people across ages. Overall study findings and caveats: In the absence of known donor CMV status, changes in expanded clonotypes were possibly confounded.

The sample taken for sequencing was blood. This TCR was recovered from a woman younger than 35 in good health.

In DNA, the CDR3 is TGTGCCAGCAGCTTCAGGGGCGGGAGGGTATTAGCAGATACGCAGTATTTT. Residues: CASSFRGGRVLADTQYF. The V gene is TRBV7-2, the J gene TRBJ2-3; 9 nucleotides line up with TRBD2. Germline values: CDR1 SGHTA, CDR2 FQGNSA. The CDR3 consists of 17 residues. J gave up 4 bases and V 3 bases, and 11 bases lay outside the gene matches.